This TCR beta chain was sequenced for a study of cytomegalovirus exposure and HLA in healthy donors. Worth noting for this clone: The antigen is not known.

Notes on the study in general: Sequencing depth across donors, presence/absence analyses assumed, was roughly uniform.

The V end was cut by 7 bases, the J end by 3 bases, with 12 bases between. In germline, CDR1 is SGHAT, CDR2 FQNNGV. This CDR3 contains 13 residues. PCR primers comprised 60 Vbeta and 13 Jbeta primers. This table comes from immunoSEQ multiplex PCR, and its TCRdb copy is limited to in-frame clones, with some not included. The sample consists of 95,000 to 100,000 clones, 85% to 90% of them appearing once. The clonotype comes from a man aged 25 to 45 in good health and CMV-seronegative. The source material was PBMCs. This chain joins TRBV11-2 and TRBJ1-1; D might be TRBD1 (5 bases). In nucleotides, the CDR3 is TGTGCCAGCATCCGGCCCAGGGACACTGAAGCTTTCTTT. It encodes CASIRPRDTEAFF.